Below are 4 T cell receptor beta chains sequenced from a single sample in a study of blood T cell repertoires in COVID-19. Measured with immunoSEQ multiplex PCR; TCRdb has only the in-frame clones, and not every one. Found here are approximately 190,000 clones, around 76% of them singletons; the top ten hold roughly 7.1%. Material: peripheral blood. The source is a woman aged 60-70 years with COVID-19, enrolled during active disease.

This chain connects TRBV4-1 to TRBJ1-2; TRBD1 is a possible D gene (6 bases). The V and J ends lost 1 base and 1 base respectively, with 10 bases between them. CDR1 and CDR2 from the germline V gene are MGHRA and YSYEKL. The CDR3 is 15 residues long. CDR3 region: CASSQAGVGNYGYTF. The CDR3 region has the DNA TGCGCCAGCAGCCAAGCAGGGGTGGGTAACTATGGCTACACCTTC.

CDR3 in DNA: TGTGCCAGCAGCGTATCTGCTCTAGTGGTGAATGAGCAGTTCTTC. Protein sequence: CASSVSALVVNEQFF. This chain connects TRBV9 to TRBJ2-1, with D hard to call. The CDR3 length is 15 residues. Germline CDR1 is SGDLS and CDR2 is YYNGEE. The V and J ends lost 1 base and 7 bases respectively, with 15 bases between them. The variable domain in full, completed from reference TRBV9 and TRBJ2-1, reads DSGVTQTPKHLITATGQRVTLRCSPRSGDLSVYWYQQSLDQGLQFLIQYYNGEERAKGNILERFSAQQFPDLHSELNLSSLELGDSALYFCASSVSALVVNEQFFGPGTRLTVL.

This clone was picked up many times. CDR3 region: CASSVPSRGRLKNTEAFF. The CDR3 bases are TGTGCCAGCAGCGTCCCCTCCAGGGGGCGATTAAAGAACACTGAAGCTTTCTTT. V is TRBV21-1 and J is TRBJ1-1; TRBD1, the table's D call, was not compared with the DNA. TRBV21-1 counts as a pseudogene. CDR3 length: 18 amino acids.

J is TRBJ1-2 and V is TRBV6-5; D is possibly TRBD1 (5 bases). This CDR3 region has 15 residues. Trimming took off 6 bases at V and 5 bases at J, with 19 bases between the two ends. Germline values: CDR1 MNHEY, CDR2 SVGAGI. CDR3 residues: CASRSSVAGVYGYTF. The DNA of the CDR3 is TGTGCCAGCAGGAGTTCCGTGGCGGGGGTGTATGGCTACACCTTC.